This T cell receptor (beta chain) was profiled in a study of post-analysis software for immune sequencing data. Study-level points and caveats: Four or five TRBV segments occurring more often in patients than controls included TRBV5-6, TRBV5-1 and TRBV20-1. Strong same-batch co-clustering of samples appeared with F measure clustering.

Every TCR beta cDNA library bore unique molecular identifiers. MiXCR, applied by TCRdb to the PCR reads, yields one record per CDR3 protein. The sample gives hundreds of thousands of distinct CDR3 sequences, about 53% of which show up once; under 6% is in the top ten. The CDR3 loop spans 14 amino acids. V was trimmed by 3 bases and J by 4 bases, leaving 13 bases between them. Germline V gives CDR1 SGHRS, CDR2 YFSETQ. Worth noting for this clonotype: Antigen: not known.

The specimen was blood. The receptor comes from a girl aged 5 to 17 with multiple sclerosis. This chain uses TRBV5-1 with TRBJ1-2, with D perhaps TRBD1 (6 bases). The CDR3, as DNA: TGCGCCAGCAGCTCCAAACAGGGAGCCTATGGCTACACCTTC. Its translation is CASSSKQGAYGYTF. Filled out from reference TRBV5-1 and TRBJ1-2, the complete variable domain reads KAGVTQTPRYLIKTRGQQVTLSCSPISGHRSVSWYQQTPGQGLQFLFEYFSETQRNKGNFPGRFSGRQFSNSRSEMNVSTLELGDSALYLCASSSKQGAYGYTFGSGTRLTVV.